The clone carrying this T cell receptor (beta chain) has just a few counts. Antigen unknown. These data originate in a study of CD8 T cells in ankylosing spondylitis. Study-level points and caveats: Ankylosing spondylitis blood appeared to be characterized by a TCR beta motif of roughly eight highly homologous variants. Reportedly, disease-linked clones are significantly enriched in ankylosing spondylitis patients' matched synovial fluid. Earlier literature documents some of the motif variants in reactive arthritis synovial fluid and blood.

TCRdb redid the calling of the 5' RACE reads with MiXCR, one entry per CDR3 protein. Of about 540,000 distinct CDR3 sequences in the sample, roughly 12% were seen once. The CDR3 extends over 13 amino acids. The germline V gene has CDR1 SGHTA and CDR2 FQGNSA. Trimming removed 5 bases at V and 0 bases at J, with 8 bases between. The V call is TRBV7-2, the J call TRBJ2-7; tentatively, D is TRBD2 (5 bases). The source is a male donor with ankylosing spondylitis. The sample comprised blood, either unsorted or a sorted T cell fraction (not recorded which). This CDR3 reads CASSNRGSYEQYF. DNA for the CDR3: TGTGCCAGCAGCAACCGGGGCTCCTACGAGCAGTACTTC.